This TCR beta chain was sequenced for a study of blood T cell repertoires in COVID-19. Turning to the study itself: In each case, the material was cDNA or gDNA derived from T cells, B-cell-depleted T cells, or PBMCs.

As processed by the authors: Nucleated cell counts were estimated from reference gene primer amplification. Clones were sequenced by immunoSEQ multiplex PCR, and TCRdb holds only the in-frame ones, with some missing. V and J calls and clone size are given by that table; D and trimming were obtained from the DNA. Here the sample spans 100,000 to 150,000 clones, 60% to 75% being singletons. This CDR3 region has 16 residues. Looked up from germline, CDR1 is LNHNV and CDR2 is YYDKDF (reference sequence). The V end lost 0 bases, the J end lost 4 bases, and 16 bases lay between the germline ends. Sequenced: peripheral blood. V is TRBV15 and J is TRBJ2-7; D gene unclear. This sequence originates from an older woman with acute or convalescent COVID-19. This chain's CDR3 is CATSREGQPNLYEQYF. Here the CDR3 DNA reads TGTGCCACCAGCAGAGAGGGCCAACCCAACTTGTACGAGCAGTACTTC.